This is a list of T cell receptor beta chains from one sample in a study of shared clonotypes between healthy human individuals. TCRdb's table, derived via immunoSEQ multiplex PCR, lists solely in-frame clones and lacks some. This table has around 510,000 clones, 95% to 97% appearing once. Sequencing was carried out using naive CD4+ T cells sorted from blood. The receptors derive from a woman younger than 45 in good health. CDR3s leave out the opening cysteine and the closing phenylalanine or tryptophan. A clone size is listed for some rows: how often the clone was seen (once, few, many), or a class if it is expanded.

size	V	J	CDR3
once	TRBV9	TRBJ2-7	ASSIRLAATYEQY
-	TRBV28	TRBJ2-4	ASSNSGLVDSKNIQY
once	TRBV5-8	TRBJ1-1	ASSTGRLNTEAF
-	TRBV18	TRBJ2-7	ASSPYRTGVYEQY
-	TRBV6-5	TRBJ2-2	ASSYDTSLGTGELF
once	TRBV7-2	TRBJ2-1	ASSLVGGASYNEQF
-	TRBV18	TRBJ2-7	ASSISQGATYEQY
-	TRBV5-8	TRBJ1-2	ASSLVRSTHSYT
-	TRBV11-2	TRBJ2-3	ASSFSETSTDTQY
-	TRBV2	TRBJ2-7	ASSRVSSYEQY
-	TRBV18	TRBJ1-1	ASSPQLGREDTEAF
-	TRBV5-1	TRBJ2-7	ASSLDSSSYEQY
once	TRBV29-1	TRBJ2-5	SATDRGAQETQY
-	TRBV7-2	TRBJ2-3	ASSLATSGSGTDTQY
-	TRBV5-8	TRBJ1-2	ASTRQGRDYGYT
-	TRBV19	TRBJ2-6	ASSRGQVFSGANVLT
-	TRBV2	TRBJ2-3	ASRSSGTDTQY
-	TRBV6-1	TRBJ2-3	ASSWTSGSTDTQY
-	TRBV4-1	TRBJ2-7	ASSQGWILAGGLGEQY
-	TRBV28	TRBJ1-5	ASSSQGSGQPQH
-	TRBV25-1	TRBJ2-3	ASSAVVGPASTDTQY
-	TRBV9	TRBJ2-3	ASSVGPASGSTDTQY
once	TRBV14	TRBJ2-2	ASSQGIAGELF
once	TRBV18	TRBJ2-7	ASSPVGEDYEQY
-	TRBV18	TRBJ1-2	ASSPPGLRGRGYGYT
-	TRBV6-1	TRBJ2-1	ATNQRTYNEQF
-	TRBV28	TRBJ1-2	ASWDLANYGYT
-	TRBV7-9	TRBJ2-3	ASRGGGPFTDTQY
-	TRBV19	TRBJ2-2	ASSPRDRGYTGELF
-	TRBV6-1	TRBJ2-3	ASRASTDTQY
-	TRBV28	TRBJ2-1	ATLSGLHNEQF
-	TRBV5-1	TRBJ2-5	ASSPSPPDRIQETQY
-	TRBV18	TRBJ2-7	ASSRNPGTGNEQY
once	TRBV10-2	TRBJ2-1	AIQKTGTSGNEQF
-	TRBV27	TRBJ1-1	ASSLSAGTEAF
-	TRBV27	TRBJ2-7	ASSAGLAASYEQY
once	TRBV19	TRBJ1-5	ASSMGGTIQPQH
-	TRBV28	TRBJ2-3	ASSFFFSSGRTDTQY
-	TRBV7-9	TRBJ2-2	ASSSGQGGTGELF
-	TRBV7-3	TRBJ2-5	ASSATRQETQY
-	TRBV15	TRBJ2-1	ATSQGLADNNEQF
-	TRBV2	TRBJ1-2	ASSRDGYT
-	TRBV27	TRBJ2-5	ASSWAGGLDETQY
-	TRBV27	TRBJ2-7	ASSPHRAGVGEQY